The sequence of this TCR beta chain was determined in a study of a mutant IDH1 vaccine in newly diagnosed glioma. This sample's time point: week 23, last vaccination. In every dose of vaccine, 300 ug of mutant IDH1 20-mer peptide was given alongside topical imiquimod. Donor tumors were new WHO grade 3 or 4 IDH1-mutant, ATRX-lost astrocytomas. Sequencing was performed with immunoSEQ multiplex PCR; in TCRdb, only in-frame clones are kept and a portion is missing. The sample shows some 70,000 clones, over 75% of them seen only once. V gave up 5 bases and J gave up 4 bases, with 17 bases separating them. From germline, CDR1 is SGHTA and CDR2 FQGNSA. The CDR3 is 15 residues long. In the case of this clone: Its antigen is unidentified.

The starting material was PBMCs, obtained from a glioma patient whose treatment included an IDH1 peptide vaccine. The genes are TRBV7-2 and TRBJ1-1; D unresolved. This sequence was found in a man aged 18 to 29 with glioma. The DNA of the CDR3 is TGTGCCAGCAGCCCCTGGACCGCCCTTGGCACTGAAGCTTTCTTT. Its protein is CASSPWTALGTEAFF.